This T cell receptor beta chain is drawn from a study of T cells in Graves' hyperthyroidism and ophthalmopathy. Whole-study context: The initial diagnosis was the point when peripheral blood was collected, ahead of any treatment.

There were TCR beta CDR3 regions amplified from RNA transcripts. The HTBI primer set served for first-round RT-PCR of the TCR CDR3. TCRdb ran MiXCR on the multiplex PCR reads and lists one entry per CDR3 protein. Of some 550,000 distinct CDR3 sequences listed, around 15% are singletons. The PBMCs studied were ones that came from approximately 9.9 ml fresh peripheral blood. This CDR3 is 17 amino acids long. J lost 6 bases, V lost 3 bases, and 14 bases had no gene match. Germline V gene lookup returns CDR1 SGHRS and CDR2 YFSETQ. This clonotype was detected a few times. A much larger clone sits a single nucleotide away, making a read error possible.

The sample comprised blood. The V call is TRBV5-1, the J call TRBJ2-1; 8 bases align to TRBD1. The TCR was taken from a woman aged 40 to 55 with Graves' ophthalmopathy. The CDR3 region has the DNA TGCGCCAGCAGCTCAAACCCCTCAGACAGGGGATCCAATGAGCAGTTCTTC. Translation: CASSSNPSDRGSNEQFF.